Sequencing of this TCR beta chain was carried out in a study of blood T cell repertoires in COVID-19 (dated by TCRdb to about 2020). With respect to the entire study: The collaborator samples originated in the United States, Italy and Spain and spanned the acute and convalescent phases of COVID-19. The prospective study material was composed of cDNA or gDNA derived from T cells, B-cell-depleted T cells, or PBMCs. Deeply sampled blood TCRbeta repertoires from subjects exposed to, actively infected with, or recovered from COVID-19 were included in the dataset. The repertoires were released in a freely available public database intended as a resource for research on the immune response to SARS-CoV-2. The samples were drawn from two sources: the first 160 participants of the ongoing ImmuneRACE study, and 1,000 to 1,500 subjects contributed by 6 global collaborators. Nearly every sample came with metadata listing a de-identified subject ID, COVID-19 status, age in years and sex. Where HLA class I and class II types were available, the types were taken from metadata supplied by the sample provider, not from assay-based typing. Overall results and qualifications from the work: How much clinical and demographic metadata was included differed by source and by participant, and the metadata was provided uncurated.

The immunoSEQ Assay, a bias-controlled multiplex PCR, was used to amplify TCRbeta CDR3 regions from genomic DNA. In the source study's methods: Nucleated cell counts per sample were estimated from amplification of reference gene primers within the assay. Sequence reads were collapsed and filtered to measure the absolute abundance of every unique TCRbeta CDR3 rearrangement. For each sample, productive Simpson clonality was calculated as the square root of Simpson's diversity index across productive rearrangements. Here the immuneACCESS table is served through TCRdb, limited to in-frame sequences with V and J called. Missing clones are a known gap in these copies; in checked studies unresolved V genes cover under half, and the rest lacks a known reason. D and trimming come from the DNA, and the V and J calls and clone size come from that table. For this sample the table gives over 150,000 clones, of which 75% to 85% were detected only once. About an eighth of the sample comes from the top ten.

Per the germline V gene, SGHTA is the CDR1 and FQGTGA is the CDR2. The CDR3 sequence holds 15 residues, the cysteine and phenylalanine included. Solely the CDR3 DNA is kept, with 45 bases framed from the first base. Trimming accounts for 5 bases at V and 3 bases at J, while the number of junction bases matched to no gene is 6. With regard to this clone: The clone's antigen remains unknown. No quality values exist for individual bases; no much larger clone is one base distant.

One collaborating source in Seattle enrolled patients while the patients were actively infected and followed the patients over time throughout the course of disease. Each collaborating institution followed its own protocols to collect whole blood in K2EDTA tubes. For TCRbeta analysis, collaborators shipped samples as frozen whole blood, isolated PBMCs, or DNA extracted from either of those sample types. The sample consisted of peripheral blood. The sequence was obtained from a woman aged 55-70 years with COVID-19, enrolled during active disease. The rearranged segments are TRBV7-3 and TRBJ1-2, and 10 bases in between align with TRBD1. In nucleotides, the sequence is TGTGCCAGCAGCCCCGGACAGGGGGTTTACTATGGCTACACCTTC. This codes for CASSPGQGVYYGYTF.